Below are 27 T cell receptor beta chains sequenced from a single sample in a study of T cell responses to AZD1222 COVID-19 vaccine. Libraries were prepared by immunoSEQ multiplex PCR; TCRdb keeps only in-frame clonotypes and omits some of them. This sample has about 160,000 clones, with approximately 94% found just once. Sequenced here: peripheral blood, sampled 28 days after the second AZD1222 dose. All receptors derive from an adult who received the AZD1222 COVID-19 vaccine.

CDR3 region: CASGPRDYYNEQFF. As DNA, the CDR3 is TGTGCTAGTGGCCCCCGGGATTATTACAATGAGCAGTTCTTC. The rearrangement joins TRBV12-5 to TRBJ2-1; the D gene is possibly TRBD2 (5 bases). Germline V CDR1 and CDR2: LGHNT, FRNRAP. V shed 6 bases and J shed 4 bases, with 13 bases lying between them. The CDR3 sequence is 14 residues long.

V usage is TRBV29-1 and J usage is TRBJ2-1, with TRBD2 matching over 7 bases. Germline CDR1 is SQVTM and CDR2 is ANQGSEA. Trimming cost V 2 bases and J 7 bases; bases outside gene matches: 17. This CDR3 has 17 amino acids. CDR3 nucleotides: TGCAGCGTTGAAAAAATGGGGCGGGTTAGCGGGTTTAATGAGCAGTTCTTC. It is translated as CSVEKMGRVSGFNEQFF.

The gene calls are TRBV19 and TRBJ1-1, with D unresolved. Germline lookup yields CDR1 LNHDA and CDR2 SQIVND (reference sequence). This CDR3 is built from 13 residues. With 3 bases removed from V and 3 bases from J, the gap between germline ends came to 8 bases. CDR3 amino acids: CASSMVFYTEAFF. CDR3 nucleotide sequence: TGTGCCAGTAGTATGGTGTTTTACACTGAAGCTTTCTTT.

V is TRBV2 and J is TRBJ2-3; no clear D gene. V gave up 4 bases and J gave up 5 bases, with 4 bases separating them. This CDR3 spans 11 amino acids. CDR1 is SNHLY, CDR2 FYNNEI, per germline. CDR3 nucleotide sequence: TGTGCCAGCAGTGTGAGAGATACGCAGTATTTT. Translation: CASSVRDTQYF.

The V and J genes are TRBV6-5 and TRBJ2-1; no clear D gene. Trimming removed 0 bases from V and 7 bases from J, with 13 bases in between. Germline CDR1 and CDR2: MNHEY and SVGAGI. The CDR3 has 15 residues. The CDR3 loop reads CASSYSPALRNEQFF. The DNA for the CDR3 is TGTGCCAGCAGTTACTCTCCGGCACTCCGTAATGAGCAGTTCTTC.

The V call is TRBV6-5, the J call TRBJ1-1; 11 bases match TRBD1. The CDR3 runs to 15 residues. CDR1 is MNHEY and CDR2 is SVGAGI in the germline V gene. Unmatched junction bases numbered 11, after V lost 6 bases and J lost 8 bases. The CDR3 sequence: CASRRPGQGVEEAFF. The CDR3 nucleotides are TGTGCCAGCAGACGGCCGGGACAGGGGGTGGAGGAAGCTTTCTTT.

CDR3 protein: CASRRGEGTQYF. In nucleotides, the CDR3 is TGTGCCAGCAGGCGAGGGGAGGGTACGCAGTATTTT. This chain links TRBV12-3 or TRBV12-4 with TRBJ2-3; 7 bases map to TRBD2. The CDR3 contains 12 residues. Losses at the gene ends were 6 bases for V and 8 bases for J; bases not matched to a gene: 5.

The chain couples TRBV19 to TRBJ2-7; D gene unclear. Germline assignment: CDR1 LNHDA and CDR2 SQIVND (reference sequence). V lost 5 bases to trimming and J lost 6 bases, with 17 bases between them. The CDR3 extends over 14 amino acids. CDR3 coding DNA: TGTGCCAGTAGTCGGAGCAACCCGCGCGGCGAGCAGTACTTC. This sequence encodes CASSRSNPRGEQYF.

The CDR3 DNA follows: TGTGCCAGCAGCAAAGCAGGACGGATCATGAACACTGAAGCTTTCTTT. Translating it yields CASSKAGRIMNTEAFF. The rearrangement joins TRBV21-1 to TRBJ1-1. TRBV21-1 is termed a pseudogene. CDR3 size: 16 residues.

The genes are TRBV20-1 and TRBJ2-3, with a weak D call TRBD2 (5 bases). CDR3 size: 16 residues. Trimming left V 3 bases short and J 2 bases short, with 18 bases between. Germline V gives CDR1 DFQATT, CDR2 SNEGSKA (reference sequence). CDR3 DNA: TGCAGTGCTAGTGTGAGTGGGTGGGAGCCCACAGATACGCAGTATTTT. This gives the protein CSASVSGWEPTDTQYF.

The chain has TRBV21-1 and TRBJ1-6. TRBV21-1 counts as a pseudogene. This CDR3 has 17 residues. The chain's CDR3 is CASSPARADMDNSPLHF. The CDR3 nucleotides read TGTGCCAGCAGCCCTGCTCGGGCAGACATGGATAATTCACCCCTCCACTTT.

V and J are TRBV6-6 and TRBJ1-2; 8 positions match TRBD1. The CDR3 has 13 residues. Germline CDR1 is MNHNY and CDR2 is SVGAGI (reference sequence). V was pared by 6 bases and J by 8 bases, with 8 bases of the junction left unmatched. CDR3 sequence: CASSLPTGVGYTF. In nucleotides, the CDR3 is TGTGCCAGCAGCCTCCCGACAGGGGTGGGCTACACCTTC.

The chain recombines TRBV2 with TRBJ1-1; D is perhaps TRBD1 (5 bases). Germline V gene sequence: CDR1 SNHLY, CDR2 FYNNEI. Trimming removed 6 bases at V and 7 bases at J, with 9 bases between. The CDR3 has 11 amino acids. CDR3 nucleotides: TGTGCCAGCAGCTGGGGCAGTGAAGCTTTCTTT. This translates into CASSWGSEAFF.

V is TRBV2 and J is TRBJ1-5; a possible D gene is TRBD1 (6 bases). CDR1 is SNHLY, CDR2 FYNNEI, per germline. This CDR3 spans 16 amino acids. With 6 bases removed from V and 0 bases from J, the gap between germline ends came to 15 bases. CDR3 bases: TGTGCCAGCAGCTCGGACAGCGCTAATAGCAATCAGCCCCAGCATTTT. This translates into CASSSDSANSNQPQHF.

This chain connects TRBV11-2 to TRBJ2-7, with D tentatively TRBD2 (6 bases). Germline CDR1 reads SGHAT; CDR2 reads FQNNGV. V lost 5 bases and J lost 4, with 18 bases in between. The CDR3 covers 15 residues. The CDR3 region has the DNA TGTGCCAGCAGCCGAAGGACTACCCAGGCGTACGAGCAGTACTTC. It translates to CASSRRTTQAYEQYF.

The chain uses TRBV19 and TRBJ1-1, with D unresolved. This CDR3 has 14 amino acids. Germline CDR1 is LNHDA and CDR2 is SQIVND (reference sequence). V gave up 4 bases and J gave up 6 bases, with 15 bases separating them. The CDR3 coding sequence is TGTGCCAGTAGTAGGTGGGGATCGGCCCCTGAAGCTTTCTTT. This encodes CASSRWGSAPEAFF. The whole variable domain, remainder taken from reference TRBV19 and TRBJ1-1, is DGGITQSPKYLFRKEGQNVTLSCEQNLNHDAMYWYRQDPGQGLRLIYYSQIVNDFQKGDIAEGYSVSREKKESFPLTVTSAQKNPTAFYLCASSRWGSAPEAFFGQGTRLTVV.

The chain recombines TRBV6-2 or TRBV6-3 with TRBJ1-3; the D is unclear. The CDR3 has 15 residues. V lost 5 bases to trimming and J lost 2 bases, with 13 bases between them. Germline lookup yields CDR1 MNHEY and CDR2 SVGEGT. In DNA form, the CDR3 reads TGTGCCAGCAGTCCCAAGGAGGGTCCTGGAAACACCATATATTTT. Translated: CASSPKEGPGNTIYF.

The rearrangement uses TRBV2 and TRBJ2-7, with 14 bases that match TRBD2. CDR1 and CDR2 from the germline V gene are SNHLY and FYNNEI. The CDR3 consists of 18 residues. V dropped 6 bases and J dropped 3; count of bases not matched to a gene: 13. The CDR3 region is CASSHGRAGTSGSYEQYF. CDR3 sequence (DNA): TGTGCCAGCAGCCACGGGCGAGCCGGGACTAGCGGGAGCTACGAGCAGTACTTC. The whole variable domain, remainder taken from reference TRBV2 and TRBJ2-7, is EPEVTQTPSHQVTQMGQEVILRCVPISNHLYFYWYRQILGQKVEFLVSFYNNEISEKSEIFDDQFSVERPDGSNFTLKIRSTKLEDSAMYFCASSHGRAGTSGSYEQYFGPGTRLTVT.

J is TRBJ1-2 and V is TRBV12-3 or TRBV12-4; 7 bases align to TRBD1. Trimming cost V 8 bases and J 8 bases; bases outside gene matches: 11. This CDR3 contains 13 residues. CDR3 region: CASGGQAASGYTF. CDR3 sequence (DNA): TGTGCCAGCGGAGGACAGGCGGCCTCGGGCTACACCTTC.

Here the CDR3 reads CASSVQNSPLHF. In nucleotides, the CDR3 is TGTGCCAGCAGCGTACAGAATTCACCCCTCCACTTT. V usage is TRBV13 and J usage is TRBJ1-6, with no clear D. The CDR3 sequence is 12 residues long. V gave up 5 bases and J gave up 7 bases, with 6 bases separating them. Germline V lookup: CDR1 PRHDT, CDR2 FYEKMQ (reference sequence).

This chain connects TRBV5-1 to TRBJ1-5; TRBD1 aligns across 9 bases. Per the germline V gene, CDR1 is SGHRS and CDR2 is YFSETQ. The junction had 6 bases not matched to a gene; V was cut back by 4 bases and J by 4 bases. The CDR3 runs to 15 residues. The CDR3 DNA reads TGCGCCAGCAGCCCATGGACAGGGGAGAATCAGCCCCAGCATTTT. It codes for CASSPWTGENQPQHF.

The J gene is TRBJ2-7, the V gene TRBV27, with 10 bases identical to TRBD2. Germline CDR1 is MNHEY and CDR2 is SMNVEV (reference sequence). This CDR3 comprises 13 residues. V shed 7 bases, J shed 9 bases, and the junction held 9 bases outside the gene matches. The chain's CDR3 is CASKTSGNTLQYF. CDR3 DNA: TGTGCCAGCAAAACTAGCGGGAATACTCTGCAGTACTTC.

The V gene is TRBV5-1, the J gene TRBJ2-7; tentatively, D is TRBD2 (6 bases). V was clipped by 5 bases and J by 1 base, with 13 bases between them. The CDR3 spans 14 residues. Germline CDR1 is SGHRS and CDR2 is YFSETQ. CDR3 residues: CASRDPGLSYEQYF. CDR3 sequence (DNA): TGCGCCAGCAGGGATCCCGGACTATCCTACGAGCAGTACTTC. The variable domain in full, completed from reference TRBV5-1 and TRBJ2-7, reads KAGVTQTPRYLIKTRGQQVTLSCSPISGHRSVSWYQQTPGQGLQFLFEYFSETQRNKGNFPGRFSGRQFSNSRSEMNVSTLELGDSALYLCASRDPGLSYEQYFGPGTRLTVT.

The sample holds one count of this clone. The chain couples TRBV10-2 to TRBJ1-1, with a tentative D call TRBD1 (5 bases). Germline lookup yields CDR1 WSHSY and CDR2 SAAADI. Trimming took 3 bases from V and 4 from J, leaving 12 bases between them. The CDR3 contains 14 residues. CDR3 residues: CASSDLAGGTEAFF. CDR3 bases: TGCGCCAGCAGTGACCTGGCTGGGGGCACTGAAGCTTTCTTT.

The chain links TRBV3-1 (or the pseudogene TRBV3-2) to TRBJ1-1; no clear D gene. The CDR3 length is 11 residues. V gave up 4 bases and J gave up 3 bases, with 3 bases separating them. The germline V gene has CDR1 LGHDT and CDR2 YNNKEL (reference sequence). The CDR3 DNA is TGTGCCAGCAGCCGTTACACTGAAGCTTTCTTT. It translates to CASSRYTEAFF.

In nucleotides, the CDR3 is TGTGCCAGCAGTACTAGGAACACCGGGGAGCTGTTTTTT. This sequence encodes CASSTRNTGELFF. J is TRBJ2-2 and V is TRBV2; D is possibly TRBD2 (5 bases). The CDR3 loop spans 13 amino acids. The V gene's germline CDR1 is SNHLY and CDR2 FYNNEI. The germline V and J ends were trimmed by 5 bases and 1 base, with 5 bases remaining between them. Using reference TRBV2 and TRBJ2-2 for the parts outside the CDR3, the full variable domain is EPEVTQTPSHQVTQMGQEVILRCVPISNHLYFYWYRQILGQKVEFLVSFYNNEISEKSEIFDDQFSVERPDGSNFTLKIRSTKLEDSAMYFCASSTRNTGELFFGEGSRLTVL.

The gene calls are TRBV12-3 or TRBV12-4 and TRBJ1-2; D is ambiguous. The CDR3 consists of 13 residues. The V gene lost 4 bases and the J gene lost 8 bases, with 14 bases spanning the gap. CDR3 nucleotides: TGTGCCAGCAGTTCCGGGCCCCTTGAAGGCTACACCTTC. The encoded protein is CASSSGPLEGYTF.